These 10 T cell receptor beta chains originate from one sample sequenced in a study of blood T cell repertoires in COVID-19. Method: immunoSEQ multiplex PCR; TCRdb's copy keeps in-frame clones and lacks some. The sample records hundreds of thousands of clones, roughly nine tenths being singletons. Sequences were obtained from peripheral blood. These receptors all come from a man younger than 35 with COVID-19, enrolled during active disease.

The chain uses TRBV11-2 and TRBJ1-3; weak D call: TRBD1 (6 bases). The CDR3 is made up of 14 amino acids. The germline V and J ends were trimmed by 1 base and 6 bases, with 10 bases remaining between them. From germline, CDR1 is SGHAT and CDR2 FQNNGV. In nucleotides, the CDR3 is TGTGCCAGCAGCTTAGTCAGGGGAGAAAACACCATATATTTT. Its protein product is CASSLVRGENTIYF.

This clone was detected only once. The chain couples TRBV5-4 to TRBJ2-3, with 12 bases fitting TRBD2. Unmatched junction bases numbered 3, after V lost 3 bases and J lost 1 base. This CDR3 has 16 amino acids. CDR1 and CDR2 from the germline V gene are SGHNT and YYREEE (reference sequence). CDR3 in DNA: TGTGCCAGCAGCTCCCGACTAGCGGGAGGCACAGATACGCAGTATTTT. Its translation is CASSSRLAGGTDTQYF.

J is TRBJ2-7 and V is TRBV29-1; 9 nucleotides match TRBD2. CDR1 and CDR2 from the germline V gene are SQVTM and ANQGSEA. This CDR3 is built from 12 residues. The V and J ends lost 4 bases and 6 bases, in that order; junction bases with no gene match: 4. CDR3 in amino acids: CSVVGLASEQYF. CDR3 nucleotides: TGCAGCGTTGTGGGACTAGCTTCCGAGCAGTACTTC.

This clone turned up a few times. The same CDR3 also results from other DNA sequences found in this sample. The gene calls are TRBV2 and TRBJ2-1, with a tentative D call TRBD2 (6 bases). The CDR3 has 15 residues. Germline V gene sequence: CDR1 SNHLY, CDR2 FYNNEI. V lost 6 bases to trimming and J lost 0 bases, with 12 bases between them. CDR3 coding DNA: TGTGCCAGCAGGAGTGGGGGGAGCTCCTACAATGAGCAGTTCTTC. Translating gives CASRSGGSSYNEQFF. The full variable domain, rest sourced from reference TRBV2 and TRBJ2-1, is EPEVTQTPSHQVTQMGQEVILRCVPISNHLYFYWYRQILGQKVEFLVSFYNNEISEKSEIFDDQFSVERPDGSNFTLKIRSTKLEDSAMYFCASRSGGSSYNEQFFGPGTRLTVL.

This chain links TRBV4-2 with TRBJ1-3; D is uncertain. The germline V gene has CDR1 LGHNA and CDR2 YNFKEQ. The CDR3 has 14 amino acids. V was pared by 1 base and J by 1 base, with 5 bases between. The CDR3 nucleotides read TGTGCCAGCAGCCAAGGGGCATCTGGAAACACCATATATTTT. Protein product: CASSQGASGNTIYF.

V usage is TRBV19 and J usage is TRBJ2-7; maybe TRBD2 (5 bases). The CDR3 is 14 residues long. V shed 7 bases and J shed 2 bases, with 15 bases lying between them. Germline CDR1 LNHDA, CDR2 SQIVND (reference sequence). This CDR3 reads CASTQAGPPYEQYF. The CDR3 bases are TGTGCCAGTACTCAGGCGGGTCCCCCCTACGAGCAGTACTTC.

The sample holds a few counts of this clone. The V gene is TRBV9, the J gene TRBJ2-7, with D perhaps TRBD2 (6 bases). V was cut by 4 bases and J by 0 bases, with 17 bases left in between. The length of the CDR3 is 16 residues. CDR1 SGDLS and CDR2 YYNGEE come from the germline V gene. For the CDR3, the DNA is TGTGCCAGCAGCCCCCTGGCCTACGGGAGCTCCTACGAGCAGTACTTC. Translation: CASSPLAYGSSYEQYF.

The sample holds a few counts of this clone. The J gene is TRBJ1-1, the V gene TRBV5-1, with TRBD1 matching over 11 bases. This CDR3 comprises 16 residues. Germline CDR1 and CDR2: SGHRS and YFSETQ. The trim removed 4 bases at V and 5 bases at J, leaving 10 bases unmatched. The DNA of the CDR3 is TGCGCCAGCAGCCAAATAACCGGGACAGGGGGAACTGAAGCTTTCTTT. This translates into CASSQITGTGGTEAFF.

The rearrangement links TRBV4-1 to TRBJ2-3, with TRBD2 matching 7 bases. The V gene's germline CDR1 is MGHRA and CDR2 YSYEKL. The CDR3 spans 16 residues. The V segment lost 4 bases and the J segment 2 bases; nucleotides outside the gene matches: 9. CDR3 residues: CASSPRGAGFTDTQYF. For the CDR3, the DNA is TGCGCCAGCAGCCCGCGGGGAGCGGGGTTCACAGATACGCAGTATTTT.

This chain joins TRBV5-8 and TRBJ1-5, with D perhaps TRBD1 (5 bases). This CDR3 spans 14 amino acids. The V gene lost 4 bases and the J gene lost 1 base, with 9 bases spanning the gap. The V gene's germline CDR1 is SGHTS and CDR2 YDEGEE. The CDR3 reads CASSHGGSNQPQHF. DNA for the CDR3: TGTGCCAGCAGCCACGGGGGGAGCAATCAGCCCCAGCATTTT.